The clone carrying this T cell receptor beta chain was picked up a small number of times. Each patient experienced a relapse that followed autologous stem cell transplantation, and brentuximab vedotin exposure varied. When best responses were assessed, they were complete response, partial response or progressive disease. The method was immunoSEQ multiplex PCR; TCRdb's version includes in-frame clones alone and lacks a portion of them. Of 47,000 or so clones in the sample, about three quarters are singletons; the top ten hold approximately 11%. With 6 bases removed from V and 4 bases from J, the gap between germline ends came to 4 bases. This CDR3 is 10 amino acids long. CDR1 is MNHNS and CDR2 is SASEGT in the germline V gene. The data are from a study of PD-1 blockade in classical Hodgkin lymphoma.

The chain uses TRBV6-1 and TRBJ2-7; D is undetermined. Sequenced material: peripheral blood mononuclear cells (PBMCs), taken at baseline. The receptor comes from a human donor with classical Hodgkin lymphoma. This CDR3 reads CASREYEQYF. The CDR3 DNA reads TGTGCCAGCAGGGAGTACGAGCAGTACTTC.